This T cell receptor beta chain was identified during a study of T-cell memory formation after mild COVID-19. Whole-study context: Clusters were largely donor specific. General study findings and limits: Among CD4+ contracting clones, most were CM and EM, and CD8+ ones EMRA. The SARS-CoV-2 specificity of second-wave clones reaching peak at day 37 remained unverified.

Each CDR3 protein is one row after TCRdb ran MiXCR on the 5' RACE reads. The sample lists around 410,000 distinct CDR3 sequences, 20% to 30% occurring once. Concerning this clonotype itself: Antigen specificity is unknown.

This TCR was recovered from an adult woman who had mild COVID-19 (a few samples of this study predate the infection). Cell type and time point are not known. Input material: PBMCs or a T cell subset sorted from them (not recorded which).

DNA of the CDR3: TGTGCCAGCAGCTCTAGCGGGGGGATCCAAGAGACCCAGTACTTC. Its protein product is CASSSSGGIQETQYF. The chain uses TRBV5-4 and TRBJ2-5, with 11 bases matching TRBD2. CDR3 size: 15 residues. Trimming cost V 3 bases and J 1 base; bases outside gene matches: 2. The germline V gene has CDR1 SGHNT and CDR2 YYREEE (reference sequence).